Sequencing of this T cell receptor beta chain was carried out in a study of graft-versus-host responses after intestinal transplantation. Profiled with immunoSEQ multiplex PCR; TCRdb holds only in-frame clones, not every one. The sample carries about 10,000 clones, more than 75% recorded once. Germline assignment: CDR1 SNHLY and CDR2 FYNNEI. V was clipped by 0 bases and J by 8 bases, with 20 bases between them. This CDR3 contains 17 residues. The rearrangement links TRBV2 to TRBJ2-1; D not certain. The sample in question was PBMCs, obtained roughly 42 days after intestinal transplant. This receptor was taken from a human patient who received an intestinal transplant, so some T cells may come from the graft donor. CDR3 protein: CASSEALLYWDWDEQFF. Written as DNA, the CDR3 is TGTGCCAGCAGTGAAGCGCTTCTCTATTGGGATTGGGATGAGCAGTTCTTC.